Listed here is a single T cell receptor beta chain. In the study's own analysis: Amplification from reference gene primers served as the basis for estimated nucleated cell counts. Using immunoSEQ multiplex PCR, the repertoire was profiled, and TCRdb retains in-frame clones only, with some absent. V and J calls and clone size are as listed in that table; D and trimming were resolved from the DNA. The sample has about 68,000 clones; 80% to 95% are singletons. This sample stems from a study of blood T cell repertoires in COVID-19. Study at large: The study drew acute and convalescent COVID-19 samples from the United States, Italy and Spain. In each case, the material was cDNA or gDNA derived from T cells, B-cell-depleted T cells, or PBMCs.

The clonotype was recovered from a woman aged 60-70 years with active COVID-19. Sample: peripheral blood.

CDR3 nucleotides: TGTGCCAGCAGCTTGGAGAGTGAAAAACTGTTTTTT. It specifies CASSLESEKLFF. The chain couples TRBV5-5 to TRBJ1-4; D unclear. CDR3 length equals 12 residues. The V gene's germline CDR1 is SGHKS and CDR2 YYEKEE (reference sequence). Between the trimmed V and J ends, which lost 0 bases and 7 bases, there was a span of 4 bases.